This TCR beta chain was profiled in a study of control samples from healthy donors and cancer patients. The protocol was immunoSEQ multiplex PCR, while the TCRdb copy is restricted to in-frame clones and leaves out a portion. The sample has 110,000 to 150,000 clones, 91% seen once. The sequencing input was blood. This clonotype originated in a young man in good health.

CDR3 amino acids: CASSGEQYF. In DNA form, the CDR3 reads TGTGCCAGCAGCGGCGAGCAGTACTTC. This chain connects TRBV7-3 to TRBJ2-7; no firm D call. Deletions cut 5 bases from V and 6 bases from J, with 2 bases between. The CDR3 consists of 9 residues. CDR1 is SGHTA, CDR2 FQGTGA, per germline.